This entry is about one T cell receptor beta chain. The sample is drawn from a study of blood T cell repertoires in COVID-19. Unmatched junction bases numbered 3, after V lost 6 bases and J lost 7 bases. The CDR3 covers 13 residues. CDR1 and CDR2 from the germline V gene are ENHRY and SYGVKD. Here immunoSEQ multiplex PCR was the method, and the copy in TCRdb shows in-frame clones only, minus some. The sample comprises about 34,000 clones, roughly three quarters of which are singletons, and around 16% rests with the top ten. The V gene is TRBV10-3, the J gene TRBJ1-6; 7 bases are shared with TRBD1. The source is a human donor in a cohort sampled during active COVID-19. The sequenced sample was peripheral blood. The CDR3 DNA reads TGTGCCATCAGATGGGACAGCAATTCACCCCTCCACTTT. Encoded protein: CAIRWDSNSPLHF.